The 5 T cell receptor beta chains in this list originate from one sample, sequenced in a study of T cell changes during pregnancy in multiple sclerosis. Method: immunoSEQ multiplex PCR; TCRdb's copy keeps in-frame clones and lacks some. The data hold tens of thousands of clones, with 91% observed a single time. Sequenced here: peripheral blood, sampled after pregnancy. The receptors stem from a female donor in good health, enrolled as a control in a pregnancy study.

This clone was counted a single time. As DNA, the CDR3 is TGCAGCGTTGTGAGGGATTCAGAGACCCAGTACTTC. It codes for CSVVRDSETQYF. The chain uses TRBV29-1 and TRBJ2-5, with TRBD2 as a possible D gene (5 bases). Germline lookup yields CDR1 SQVTM and CDR2 ANQGSEA. This CDR3 spans 12 amino acids. Trimming stripped 4 bases from V and 4 bases from J, with 10 bases between.

V and J are TRBV28 and TRBJ1-1; no clear D gene. Germline CDR1 is MDHEN and CDR2 is SYDVKM. V was trimmed by 6 bases and J by 8 bases, leaving 13 bases between them. This CDR3 is 12 amino acids long. The CDR3 DNA follows: TGTGCCAGCAGCTACGTCGGAGGGGAAGCTTTCTTT. Its protein product is CASSYVGGEAFF.

The rearrangement joins TRBV5-1 to TRBJ1-2; D ambiguous. The CDR3 runs to 13 residues. Trimming cost V 0 bases and J 2 bases, with 5 bases left between them. CDR1 and CDR2 from the germline V gene are SGHRS and YFSETQ. DNA of the CDR3: TGCGCCAGCAGCTTGGACGCGAACTATGGCTACACCTTC. Translation gives CASSLDANYGYTF. Filled out from reference TRBV5-1 and TRBJ1-2, the complete variable domain reads KAGVTQTPRYLIKTRGQQVTLSCSPISGHRSVSWYQQTPGQGLQFLFEYFSETQRNKGNFPGRFSGRQFSNSRSEMNVSTLELGDSALYLCASSLDANYGYTFGSGTRLTVV.

The chain combines TRBV4-3 with TRBJ2-3; possible D gene TRBD1, 6 bases. This CDR3 has 15 residues. Germline CDR1 and CDR2: LGHNA and YSLEER. V was clipped by 4 bases and J by 0 bases, with 11 bases between them. CDR3 nucleotides: TGCGCCAGCAGCCCAGGGGCGGAGAGCACAGATACGCAGTATTTT. Translating it yields CASSPGAESTDTQYF.

This chain connects TRBV7-3 to TRBJ2-1, with 10 bases that match TRBD1. In germline, CDR1 is SGHTA, CDR2 FQGTGA. The V and J ends lost 8 bases and 7 bases, in that order; junction bases with no gene match: 8. This CDR3 spans 14 amino acids. In DNA, the CDR3 is TGTGCCAGCCGGGGACAGGGGAAGGGGAATGAGCAGTTCTTC. It codes for CASRGQGKGNEQFF.